This T cell receptor beta chain was retrieved from a study of a mutant IDH1 vaccine in newly diagnosed glioma. About the research overall: Once 4-6 weeks had passed after radiotherapy alone, vaccination started, or it started with temozolomide cycles. It was radiotherapy, temozolomide, or both that patients received previously, with most receiving both.

Repertoires were generated with immunoSEQ multiplex PCR, while TCRdb's copy carries only in-frame clones and drops some. This table holds about 28,000 clones, about 85% found once. CDR1 is LNHDA, CDR2 SQIVND, per germline (reference sequence). This CDR3 contains 12 residues. J was trimmed by 7 bases and V by 10 bases; bases with no gene match: 5. Time point here: week 5, during vaccination. Mutant IDH1 20-mer peptide, at 300 ug, made up each vaccine dose, with topical imiquimod. This clone was detected once. Its target is not known. This rearrangement joins TRBV19 to TRBJ1-4, with TRBD1 identical over 8 bases. The sequences come from peripheral blood mononuclear cells (PBMCs), collected from a glioma patient whose treatment included an IDH1 peptide vaccine. The clonotype originates from a woman aged 40 to 49 with glioma. Some clones in this sample may be carry-over from other donors' samples. The CDR3: CATGQGLEKLFF. In DNA, the CDR3 is TGTGCCACCGGACAGGGACTTGAAAAACTGTTTTTT.